Listed here are 27 T cell receptor beta chains from one sample, sequenced in a study of blood T cell repertoires in COVID-19. The assay was immunoSEQ multiplex PCR, and TCRdb's table has in-frame clones only and misses some. The sample consists of just over 300,000 clones, roughly 90% of them appearing once. The material sequenced was peripheral blood. These receptors came from a young man with active or convalescent COVID-19.

The rearrangement uses TRBV27 and TRBJ2-1; 12 bases are shared with TRBD2. The CDR3 sequence is 16 residues long. Per the germline V gene, CDR1 is MNHEY and CDR2 is SMNVEV (reference sequence). V lost 3 bases to trimming and J lost 5 bases; unmatched junction nucleotides: 5. CDR3 in DNA: TGTGCCAGCAGTTTTAGGTCTAGCGGGAGGGACAATGAGCAGTTCTTC. Translated: CASSFRSSGRDNEQFF.

The chain uses TRBV18 and TRBJ2-7; D perhaps matches TRBD1 (6 bases). Germline V gene data show CDR1 as KGHSH and CDR2 as LQKENI. CDR3 size: 15 residues. Trimming took off 3 bases at V and 5 bases at J, with 17 bases between the two ends. CDR3 protein: CASSPMKSGAHEQYF. For the CDR3, the DNA is TGTGCCAGCTCACCTATGAAGTCAGGGGCGCACGAGCAGTACTTC.

For the CDR3, the DNA is TGTGCCAGCAGTTACCCCGGCGGGGTGGAGACCCAGTACTTC. Protein: CASSYPGGVETQYF. The genes are TRBV6-5 and TRBJ2-5, with D possibly being TRBD2 (6 bases). This CDR3 is built from 14 residues. Germline assignment: CDR1 MNHEY and CDR2 SVGAGI. Trimming pared 2 bases from V and 5 bases from J, leaving 12 bases between.

The chain links TRBV28 to TRBJ2-2; D might be TRBD2 (5 bases). V gave up 6 bases and J gave up 0 bases, with 8 bases separating them. The CDR3 has 14 residues. Germline assignment: CDR1 MDHEN and CDR2 SYDVKM. DNA of the CDR3: TGTGCCAGCAGCCCGGGGTCGAACACCGGGGAGCTGTTTTTT. It is translated as CASSPGSNTGELFF.

The chain is built from TRBV25-1 and TRBJ2-7; D is undetermined. The CDR3 contains 14 residues. The germline V gene has CDR1 MGHDK and CDR2 SYGVNS. Trimming pared 4 bases from V and 0 bases from J, leaving 10 bases between. The CDR3 loop reads CASSVTETSYEQYF. DNA of the CDR3: TGTGCCAGCAGTGTTACAGAAACCTCCTACGAGCAGTACTTC.

This clone was observed a handful of times. The chain has TRBV6-1 and TRBJ2-7; possible D gene TRBD2, 6 bases. The CDR3 length is 15 residues. Deletions cut 2 bases from V and 7 bases from J, with 18 bases between. Looked up from germline, CDR1 is MNHNS and CDR2 is SASEGT. The CDR3 nucleotides read TGTGCCAGCAGTGAACAACTAGCTACCTTTAGGGAGCAGTACTTC. Protein sequence: CASSEQLATFREQYF.

The genes are TRBV25-1 and TRBJ2-5; no clear D. This CDR3 is built from 13 residues. CDR1 MGHDK and CDR2 SYGVNS come from the germline V gene. Trimming removed 1 base from V and 4 bases from J, with 7 bases in between. The CDR3 DNA reads as TGTGCCAGCAGTGAATTCTCTCCAGAGACCCAGTACTTC. It is translated as CASSEFSPETQYF.

This clone occurred once. The chain recombines TRBV6-2 or TRBV6-3 with TRBJ1-5; the match to TRBD1 covers 7 bases. After removal of 5 bases from V and 3 bases from J, the junction contained 13 bases not matched to a gene. CDR1 is MNHEY and CDR2 is SVGEGT in the germline V gene. The CDR3 sequence is 17 residues long. The CDR3 bases are TGTGCCAGCAGTCAATGGACAGGATTGTATCCCAATCAGCCCCAGCATTTT. Protein product: CASSQWTGLYPNQPQHF.

This rearrangement joins TRBV29-1 to TRBJ2-6, with TRBD1 as a possible D gene (6 bases). This CDR3 comprises 14 residues. Looked up from germline, CDR1 is SQVTM and CDR2 is ANQGSEA. Trimming left V 6 bases short and J 2 bases short, with 11 bases between. The CDR3 coding sequence is TGCAGCGTGGATGCAGGGGCTGGGGCCAACGTCCTGACTTTC. Its translation: CSVDAGAGANVLTF.

This chain links TRBV6-2 or TRBV6-3 with TRBJ2-7; tentatively, D is TRBD2 (6 bases). Trimming removed 7 bases from V and 6 bases from J, with 16 bases in between. The CDR3 covers 13 residues. The V gene's germline CDR1 is MNHEY and CDR2 SVGEGT. The CDR3: CASNPSELGEQYF. In DNA form, the CDR3 reads TGTGCCAGCAACCCTAGCGAATTGGGCGAGCAGTACTTC.

V and J are TRBV7-9 and TRBJ2-7; 7 bases are shared with TRBD1. V was clipped by 4 bases and J by 6 bases; unmatched bases: 3. Germline CDR1 and CDR2: SEHNR and FQNEAQ (reference sequence). The CDR3 loop spans 12 amino acids. CDR3: CASSSTGAEQYF. In DNA form, the CDR3 reads TGTGCCAGCAGCTCTACAGGGGCCGAGCAGTACTTC.

The chain couples TRBV19 to TRBJ2-7; 7 bases are a match to TRBD2. The length of the CDR3 is 13 residues. V lost 6 bases and J lost 3; bases outside the gene matches: 5. CDR1 LNHDA and CDR2 SQIVND come from the germline V gene (reference sequence). Here the CDR3 reads CASSGGSNYEQYF. The CDR3 coding sequence is TGTGCCAGTAGCGGGGGGTCGAACTACGAGCAGTACTTC.

The gene calls are TRBV5-4 and TRBJ2-3, with 8 nucleotides matching TRBD1. The junction had 11 bases not matched to a gene; V was cut back by 9 bases and J by 2 bases. The CDR3 loop spans 15 amino acids. Germline V lookup: CDR1 SGHNT, CDR2 YYREEE (reference sequence). The CDR3 DNA reads as TGTGCCACCCACGCCCGGACAGGGACCACAGATACGCAGTATTTT. This sequence encodes CATHARTGTTDTQYF.

This clone was counted only a few times. The V and J genes are TRBV12-5 and TRBJ2-7, with no clear D. Germline-derived CDR1 and CDR2 are LGHNT and FRNRAP. V was pared by 1 base and J by 2 bases, with 6 bases between. The CDR3 is 13 residues long. The chain's CDR3 is CASGLGPTYEQYF. CDR3 sequence (DNA): TGTGCTAGTGGTTTGGGGCCCACCTACGAGCAGTACTTC.

The chain carries TRBV2 and TRBJ2-7, with a tentative D call TRBD1 (6 bases). Deletions cut 8 bases from V and 6 bases from J, with 11 bases between. Germline V gene data show CDR1 as SNHLY and CDR2 as FYNNEI. The CDR3 spans 11 residues. The chain's CDR3 is CASRTAGEQYF. CDR3 in DNA: TGTGCCAGCCGGACAGCCGGCGAGCAGTACTTC.

This rearrangement joins TRBV7-9 to TRBJ2-1, with TRBD2 matching over 11 bases. Germline V gene lookup returns CDR1 SEHNR and CDR2 FQNEAQ (reference sequence). The CDR3 runs to 17 residues. The ends lost 5 bases at V and 4 bases at J; junction bases unmatched: 10. For the CDR3, the DNA is TGTGCCAGCAGCCCCCCAGCACTAGCGGGAGAGTACAATGAGCAGTTCTTC. Protein product: CASSPPALAGEYNEQFF.

The chain is built from TRBV6-6 and TRBJ2-3; TRBD2 matches at 16 bases. After removal of 6 bases from V and 3 bases from J, the junction contained 12 bases not matched to a gene. CDR1 is MNHNY and CDR2 is SVGAGI in the germline V gene (reference sequence). The CDR3 runs to 19 residues. The CDR3 DNA sequence: TGTGCCAGCAGACGAGGGACTAGCGGGAGGGCCTTTGCGACAGATACGCAGTATTTT. Residues: CASRRGTSGRAFATDTQYF.

The chain recombines TRBV19 with TRBJ1-2; 8 positions agree with TRBD1. The CDR3 has 16 amino acids. Looked up from germline, CDR1 is LNHDA and CDR2 is SQIVND (reference sequence). The V and J ends lost 0 bases and 3 bases, in that order; junction bases with no gene match: 6. The CDR3 region is CASSIDPTGGDYGYTF. The CDR3, as DNA: TGTGCCAGTAGTATAGATCCCACAGGGGGGGACTATGGCTACACCTTC.

As for this clone: The junction differs from germline at one of its ends, possibly a read error. This chain's CDR3 is CASSLAGGLVARNEQFF. In DNA, the CDR3 is TGTGCCAGCAGCCTAGCAGGCGGGCTAGTCGCTCGTAATGAGCAGTTCTTC. The rearrangement uses TRBV7-9 and TRBJ2-1; D may be TRBD2 (5 bases). CDR1 is SEHNR and CDR2 is FQNEAQ in the germline V gene (reference sequence). The CDR3 has 17 residues.

The chain links TRBV28 to TRBJ2-2, with D possibly matching TRBD2 (5 bases). CDR3 length: 15 residues. Trimming took 10 bases from V and 4 from J, leaving 19 bases between them. Germline CDR1 MDHEN, CDR2 SYDVKM. The CDR3 loop reads CATSYRGVGTGELFF. CDR3 nucleotide sequence: TGTGCCACCTCATATCGGGGAGTCGGCACCGGGGAGCTGTTTTTT.

This rearrangement joins TRBV6-4 to TRBJ2-1, with D tentatively TRBD1 (5 bases). Germline CDR1 MRHNA, CDR2 SNTAGT. V was cut by 0 bases and J by 6 bases, with 6 bases left in between. The CDR3 runs to 13 residues. DNA for the CDR3: TGTGCCAGCAGTGACTCAGGGGTCAATGAGCAGTTCTTC. Translating it yields CASSDSGVNEQFF.

Comments on this clone: The same CDR3 is also encoded by other DNA sequences in this sample. The gene calls are TRBV6-5 and TRBJ1-2; 7 nucleotides align to TRBD1. The germline V gene encodes CDR1 MNHEY and CDR2 SVGAGI. CDR3 length: 13 residues. The J segment lost 1 base and the V segment lost 6 bases, leaving 2 bases of the junction unmatched. This chain's CDR3 is CASSRDSNYGYTF. Here the CDR3 DNA reads TGTGCCAGCAGCCGGGACAGTAACTATGGCTACACCTTC.

The J gene is TRBJ2-3, the V gene TRBV18; possible D gene TRBD1, 5 bases. Looked up from germline, CDR1 is KGHSH and CDR2 is LQKENI. Trimming shortened V by 6 bases and J by 2 bases, and 12 bases separated the two germline ends. The CDR3 has 14 residues. CDR3 in amino acids: CASSSGHNTDTQYF. The CDR3 nucleotides are TGTGCCAGCTCTTCAGGACATAACACAGATACGCAGTATTTT.

V is TRBV7-9 and J is TRBJ2-3; 11 nucleotides agree with TRBD2. Germline V gives CDR1 SEHNR, CDR2 FQNEAQ (reference sequence). This CDR3 spans 16 amino acids. V was clipped by 3 bases and J by 2 bases; unmatched bases: 4. In DNA, the CDR3 is TGTGCCAGCAGCTTTAGACTAGCGGGAAACACAGATACGCAGTATTTT. It translates to CASSFRLAGNTDTQYF.

V is TRBV27 and J is TRBJ2-1; 9 bases align to TRBD2. Trimming cost V 3 bases and J 7 bases; bases outside gene matches: 10. Germline-derived CDR1 and CDR2 are MNHEY and SMNVEV (reference sequence). The CDR3 runs to 16 residues. The CDR3 nucleotides read TGTGCCAGCAGTTTTGACGCGGGAGGGTGGGTAAATGAGCAGTTCTTC. Its translation: CASSFDAGGWVNEQFF.

The chain uses TRBV18 and TRBJ1-4; D may be TRBD1 (6 bases). Per the germline V gene, CDR1 is KGHSH and CDR2 is LQKENI. The CDR3 consists of 16 residues. With 0 bases removed from V and 3 bases from J, the gap between germline ends came to 11 bases. DNA for the CDR3: TGTGCCAGCTCACCACCCCAGGGGCTGGCTAATGAAAAACTGTTTTTT. Translation: CASSPPQGLANEKLFF.

The chain has TRBV27 and TRBJ1-1; unclear D gene. Germline CDR1 is MNHEY and CDR2 is SMNVEV (reference sequence). CDR3 length equals 14 residues. V gave up 5 bases and J gave up 0 bases, with 10 bases separating them. CDR3 residues: CASSLSNMNTEAFF. Here the CDR3 DNA reads TGTGCCAGCAGTCTCTCAAACATGAACACTGAAGCTTTCTTT.